What follows are 2 T cell receptor beta chains derived from one specimen sequenced in a study of lymphopenia after photon versus proton radiotherapy. Libraries were prepared by immunoSEQ multiplex PCR; TCRdb keeps only in-frame clonotypes and omits some of them. The profile shows 65,000 or so clones, 87% of them singletons. Source: peripheral blood, taken from a patient treated with proton-based radiotherapy. The receptor set was obtained from an elderly man with esophageal cancer.

The chain carries TRBV19 and TRBJ2-7; TRBD2 might be the D (5 bases). Per germline, CDR1 LNHDA and CDR2 SQIVND (reference sequence). V was pared by 3 bases and J by 0 bases, with 12 bases between. This CDR3 region has 15 residues. The CDR3 reads CASSISLAGSYEQYF. CDR3 DNA sequence: TGTGCCAGTAGTATTAGTCTAGCAGGCTCCTACGAGCAGTACTTC. The entire variable domain, with the rest obtained from reference TRBV19 and TRBJ2-7, is as follows: DGGITQSPKYLFRKEGQNVTLSCEQNLNHDAMYWYRQDPGQGLRLIYYSQIVNDFQKGDIAEGYSVSREKKESFPLTVTSAQKNPTAFYLCASSISLAGSYEQYFGPGTRLTVT.

V gene TRBV5-4 combines with J gene TRBJ2-7, with TRBD1 identical over 7 bases. The CDR3 runs to 15 residues. Trimming at V came to 5 bases and at J to 2 bases, leaving 10 bases not matched to a gene. CDR1 is SGHNT and CDR2 is YYREEE in the germline V gene (reference sequence). CDR3 sequence: CASRRTGTDTYEQYF. The CDR3 DNA reads as TGTGCCAGCAGGCGGACCGGGACAGATACCTACGAGCAGTACTTC.